This T cell receptor (beta chain) was sequenced in a study of CD8+ T cells in alopecia areata. Study-level information: Tofacitinib administration to treated patients was oral, at 5 to 10 mg twice daily. Tofacitinib therapy took 6 to 18 months; 6 months off drug came after.

RNA was isolated and reverse transcribed to cDNA, the sequencing template. The repertoire was sequenced with immunoSEQ multiplex PCR; TCRdb's copy has only in-frame clones and lacks some. The sample holds about 150,000 clones, more than 45% seen once. Lesional scalp tissue (obtained by punch biopsy) and peripheral blood were collected from alopecia areata patients. The researchers isolated CD4+ and CD8+ T cells from PBMCs by sorting. The source is a human donor with alopecia areata. The material sequenced was CD8+ T cells sorted from blood, taken at week 0.

In nucleotides, the CDR3 is TGTGCCAGCAGTCCCAGGCAATACAGTTACACTGAAGCTTTCTTT. It codes for CASSPRQYSYTEAFF. The chain carries TRBV14 and TRBJ1-1, with D unclear. CDR3 length equals 15 residues. Germline V CDR1 and CDR2: SGHDN, FVKESK. Trimming removed 6 bases at V and 3 bases at J, with 17 bases between.